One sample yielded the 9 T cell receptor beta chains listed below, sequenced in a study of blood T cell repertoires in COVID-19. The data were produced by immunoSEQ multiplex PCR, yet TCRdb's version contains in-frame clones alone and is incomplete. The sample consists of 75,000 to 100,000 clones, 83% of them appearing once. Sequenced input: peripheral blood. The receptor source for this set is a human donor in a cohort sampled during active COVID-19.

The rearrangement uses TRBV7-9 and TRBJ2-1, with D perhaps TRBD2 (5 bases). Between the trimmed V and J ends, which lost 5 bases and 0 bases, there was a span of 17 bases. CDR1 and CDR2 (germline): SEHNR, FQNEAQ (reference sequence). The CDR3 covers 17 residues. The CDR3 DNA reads TGTGCCAGCAGCCCCAGGAGTCAGCGGCCCTCCTACAATGAGCAGTTCTTC. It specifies CASSPRSQRPSYNEQFF.

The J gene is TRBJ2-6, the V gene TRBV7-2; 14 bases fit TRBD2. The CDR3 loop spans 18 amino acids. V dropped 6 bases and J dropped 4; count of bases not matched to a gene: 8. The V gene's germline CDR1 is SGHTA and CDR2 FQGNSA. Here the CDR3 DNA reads TGTGCCAGCAGAAAGGGACTAGCGGGAGTGCGGGGGGCCAACGTCCTGACTTTC. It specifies CASRKGLAGVRGANVLTF.

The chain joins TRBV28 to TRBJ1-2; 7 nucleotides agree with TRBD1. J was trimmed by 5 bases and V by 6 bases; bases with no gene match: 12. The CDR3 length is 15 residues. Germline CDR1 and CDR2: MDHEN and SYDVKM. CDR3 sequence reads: CASSLTDREMYGYTF. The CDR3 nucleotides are TGTGCCAGCAGCCTCACCGACAGGGAGATGTATGGCTACACCTTC.

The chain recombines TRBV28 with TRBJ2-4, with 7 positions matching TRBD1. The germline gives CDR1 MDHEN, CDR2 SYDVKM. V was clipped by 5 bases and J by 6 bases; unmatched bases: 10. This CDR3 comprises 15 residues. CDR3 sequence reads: CASSPRTGWGNIQYF. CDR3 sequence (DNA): TGTGCCAGCAGTCCTCGGACAGGCTGGGGAAACATTCAGTACTTC.

DNA for the CDR3: TGCAGCGTTGGGACAGGGATGGGTGGTGGGGAGACCCAGTACTTC. Protein: CSVGTGMGGGETQYF. This chain links TRBV29-1 with TRBJ2-5; 8 bases are a match to TRBD1. The germline V gene has CDR1 SQVTM and CDR2 ANQGSEA. The CDR3 runs 15 residues. V shed 4 bases, J shed 5 bases, and the junction held 12 bases outside the gene matches.

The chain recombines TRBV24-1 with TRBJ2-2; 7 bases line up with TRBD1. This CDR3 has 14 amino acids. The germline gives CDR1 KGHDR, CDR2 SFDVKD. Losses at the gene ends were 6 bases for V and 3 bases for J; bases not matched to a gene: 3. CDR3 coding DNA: TGTGCCACCAGTAGGACAGGCGACACCGGGGAGCTGTTTTTT. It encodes CATSRTGDTGELFF.

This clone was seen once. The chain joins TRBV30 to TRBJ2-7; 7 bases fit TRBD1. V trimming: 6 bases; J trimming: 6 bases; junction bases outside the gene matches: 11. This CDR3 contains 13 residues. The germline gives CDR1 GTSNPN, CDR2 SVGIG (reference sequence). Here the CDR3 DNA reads TGTGCCTGCAAAAAGAGGGGGCCTGGCGAGCAGTACTTC. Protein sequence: CACKKRGPGEQYF.

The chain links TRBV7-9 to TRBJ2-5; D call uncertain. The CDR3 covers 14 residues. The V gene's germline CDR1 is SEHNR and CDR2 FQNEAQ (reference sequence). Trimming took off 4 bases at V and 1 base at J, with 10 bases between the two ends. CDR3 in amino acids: CASSYLAAQETQYF. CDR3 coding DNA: TGTGCCAGCAGCTACCTGGCGGCCCAAGAGACCCAGTACTTC.

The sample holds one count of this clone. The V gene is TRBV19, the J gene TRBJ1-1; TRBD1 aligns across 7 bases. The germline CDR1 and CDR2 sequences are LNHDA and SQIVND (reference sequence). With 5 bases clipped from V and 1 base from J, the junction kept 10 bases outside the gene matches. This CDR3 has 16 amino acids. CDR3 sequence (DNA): TGTGCCAGTAGTGTCTCCGGGACAGATTGGAACACTGAAGCTTTCTTT. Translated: CASSVSGTDWNTEAFF.